What follows describes a single T cell receptor (beta chain). In its sample, this clonotype was seen many times. There is no known antigen for this receptor. Per-base qualities were not stored, and no clone one base away is much larger. The data were produced on an Illumina HiSeq 1500. TCRdb reprocessed the public reads (quality trimming at Q25 with fastp, clone calling with MiXCR) and kept in-frame beta chains. Rows with one shared CDR3 protein collapse into an entry with the most common genes and DNA. This sample has roughly 920,000 distinct CDR3 sequences in its table, and about a third of those were observed once. The top ten clones comprise around 15% of the sample. These data come from a study of T cell repertoires in cytomegalovirus infection (dated by TCRdb to the late 2010s). The study in broad terms: Alongside well-studied HLA-B-restricted epitopes, the peptide stimulations were aimed at recently identified HLA-C-restricted CMV epitopes, whose presentation resists viral immunomodulation. Because public TCR beta signatures pointed to carriage of CMV infection together with the matching HLA type, the HLA type of each donor mattered for the analysis.

Trimmed from V: 5 bases; trimmed from J: 3 bases; junction bases lacking a gene match: 2. Taken from the germline V gene, the CDR1 and CDR2 loops are SGHVS and FNYEAQ. CDR3 length: 13 amino acids, cysteine to phenylalanine. Only the CDR3 DNA stays, 39 bases, in frame from base 1. The sample's treatment or condition label, in plain terms: in vitro stimulation with specific CMV peptide epitopes to enrich CMV-specific T cells. Study-level results and caveats: Cumulative frequency of public TCR beta family members discriminated carriers of CMV infection plus the relevant HLA type in this cohort and an independent 352-donor cohort. The ex vivo response was dominated by HLA-C-restricted CMV-specific TCR beta clonotypes, which also provided the single most frequent clonotype in two of eight donors.

This clonotype was sampled from a human donor in good health (CMV status not recorded). Some clones in this sample may be carry-over from other donors' samples. Sequenced material: cultured CD8+ T cells from PBMCs, taken from culture after CMV antigen stimulation. The chain joins TRBV7-6 to TRBJ1-2; TRBD1 fits 8 bases in the junction. At the DNA level, the sequence is TGTGCCAGCAGCGGACAGGGAGACTATGGCTACACCTTC. This encodes CASSGQGDYGYTF.